This is a list of T cell receptor beta chains from one sample in a study of vaccination and CD4 T cells after COVID-19. One entry per CDR3 protein results from TCRdb running MiXCR on the PCR reads. The sample holds under 11,000 distinct CDR3 sequences, less than 40% seen once. Their cognate antigens are unknown. Specimen: CD4+ T cells from blood, cultured in vitro. These receptors were collected from a human donor in good health. CDR3s include the opening cysteine and the closing phenylalanine or tryptophan. D genes are given only for firm matches. The listing skips clone size in some rows; elsewhere it reads once, few, many or a size class.

cdr3_aa	cdr3_nt	clone_size	d_call	v_call	j_call
CASSLQGYEQYF	TGTGCCAGCAGCTTACAGGGTTACGAGCAGTACTTC	.	.	TRBV11-2	TRBJ2-7
CASSRGPLYEQYF	TGTGCTAGCAGCCGGGGGCCCTTGTACGAGCAGTACTTC	few	.	TRBV7-7	TRBJ2-7
CASSHGITTDPSNQPQHF	TGCGCCAGCAGCCATGGAATTACTACGGACCCAAGCAATCAGCCCCAGCATTTT	.	.	TRBV4-1	TRBJ1-5
CSARPDRMTSTDTQYF	TGCAGTGCTAGACCTGACAGAATGACTAGCACAGATACGCAGTATTTT	once	.	TRBV20-1	TRBJ2-3
CASTSQEGARGPIYNEQFF	TGTGCCAGCACCTCACAAGAAGGGGCCCGGGGGCCAATCTACAATGAGCAGTTCTTC	.	.	TRBV6-2/TRBV6-3	TRBJ2-1
CATLLAGGVGELFF	TGTGCCACCCTACTAGCGGGAGGGGTCGGGGAGCTGTTTTTT	few	TRBD2	TRBV7-2	TRBJ2-2
CASSPAAGGRETQYF	TGTGCCAGCTCTCCAGCTGCTGGGGGACGGGAGACCCAGTACTTC	.	.	TRBV18	TRBJ2-5
CASSSGTGGLVGELFF	TGTGCCAGCAGCTCGGGGACAGGGGGCCTTGTCGGGGAGCTGTTTTTT	.	TRBD1	TRBV11-3	TRBJ2-2
CASSSGRNQPQHF	TGTGCCAGTAGTTCCGGCCGCAATCAGCCCCAGCATTTT	few	.	TRBV19	TRBJ1-5
CATSDFETGGERGGELFF	TGTGCCACCAGTGATTTCGAGACAGGGGGAGAACGGGGCGGGGAGCTGTTTTTT	.	TRBD1	TRBV24-1	TRBJ2-2
CSARPNTGELFF	TGCAGTGCTAGGCCGAACACCGGGGAGCTGTTTTTT	.	.	TRBV20-1	TRBJ2-2
CASRRLSEDIQYF	TGTGCCAGTAGACGGCTTTCCGAGGACATTCAGTACTTC	.	.	TRBV19	TRBJ2-4
CASSSPGGAGTDTQYF	TGTGCCAGCAGTTCCCCAGGGGGCGCTGGCACAGATACGCAGTATTTT	.	TRBD1	TRBV28	TRBJ2-3
CASRRESDTQYF	TGTGCCAGCAGACGGGAGTCAGATACGCAGTATTTT	.	.	TRBV14	TRBJ2-3
CSAEDSTGDTEAFF	TGCAGTGCTGAGGACAGCACTGGGGACACTGAAGCTTTCTTT	.	.	TRBV20-1	TRBJ1-1
CASSRPSGTDTQYF	TGTGCCAGCAGTAGGCCCAGTGGCACAGATACGCAGTATTTT	once	.	TRBV28	TRBJ2-3
CASSYSGGTYEQYF	TGTGCCAGCAGTTACAGCGGGGGGACCTACGAGCAGTACTTC	few	TRBD2	TRBV6-2/TRBV6-3	TRBJ2-7
CASSADRGKETQYF	TGTGCCAGCAGCGCAGACAGGGGGAAAGAGACCCAGTACTTC	.	TRBD1	TRBV7-9	TRBJ2-5
CATARGGAIQETQYF	TGTGCCACCGCTCGAGGGGGAGCGATCCAAGAGACCCAGTACTTC	.	.	TRBV24-1	TRBJ2-5
CASRSPWSHQFF	TGTGCCAGCCGTTCACCTTGGAGTCACCAGTTCTTC	.	.	TRBV19	TRBJ2-1
CASSELDLYSNQPQHF	TGTGCCAGCAGTGAATTGGACCTTTATAGCAATCAGCCCCAGCATTTT	medium-sized	.	TRBV6-1	TRBJ1-5
CATSVGALGELFF	TGTGCCACCAGCGTAGGGGCCCTCGGGGAGCTGTTTTTT	few	.	TRBV15	TRBJ2-2
CASDGGRGHEQYF	TGTGCCAGCGATGGGGGGCGGGGGCACGAGCAGTACTTC	.	.	TRBV6-1	TRBJ2-7
CSASRPWGGHDKFSPLHF	TGCAGTGCTAGCCGACCATGGGGGGGCCATGACAAATTTTCACCCCTCCACTTT	.	.	TRBV20-1	TRBJ1-6
CASSPSPATAFYEQYF	TGTGCCAGCAGCCCCTCTCCAGCGACCGCTTTTTACGAGCAGTACTTC	.	.	TRBV7-2	TRBJ2-7
CASSPGRDTQYF	TGTGCCAGCAGCCCAGGGCGGGATACGCAGTATTTT	few	.	TRBV7-9	TRBJ2-3
CASSLWTRTEAFF	TGTGCCAGCAGTTTGTGGACGAGGACTGAAGCTTTCTTT	few	.	TRBV28	TRBJ1-1
CAISPDRDKLGYTF	TGTGCCATCAGTCCCGACAGGGATAAACTTGGCTACACCTTC	.	TRBD1	TRBV10-3	TRBJ1-2
CASSPQGTSTDTQYF	TGTGCCAGCAGCCCCCAGGGAACTAGCACAGATACGCAGTATTTT	.	.	TRBV7-2	TRBJ2-3
CASSRRGEGGGTDTQYF	TGTGCCAGCAGCCGCCGTGGGGAGGGCGGGGGCACAGATACGCAGTATTTT	few	TRBD2	TRBV7-3	TRBJ2-3
CASWLAARETQYF	TGTGCCAGCTGGCTAGCGGCACGGGAGACCCAGTACTTC	.	TRBD2	TRBV2	TRBJ2-5
CSARETSGRAGTQYF	TGCAGTGCTAGAGAGACTAGCGGGAGGGCCGGGACCCAGTACTTC	few	TRBD2	TRBV20-1	TRBJ2-5
CASSPQNRVLDTEAFF	TGTGCCAGCTCACCACAAAACAGGGTGTTGGACACTGAAGCTTTCTTT	.	.	TRBV18	TRBJ1-1
CSARDLGAGGEMNEQFF	TGCAGTGCTAGAGATTTGGGTGCGGGTGGTGAAATGAATGAGCAGTTCTTC	.	.	TRBV20-1	TRBJ2-1
CASSSDMVTGNTIYF	TGTGCCAGCAGCTCGGATATGGTGACTGGAAACACCATATATTTT	.	.	TRBV7-2	TRBJ1-3